The clone carrying this TCR beta chain came up many times. The data are from a study of early T cells in non-severe SARS-CoV-2 infection. Study summary: Sequencing input comprised bulk RNA from unsorted whole blood; chain pairing was not available.

Individual cDNA molecules received unique molecular identifiers. One entry per CDR3 protein results from TCRdb running MiXCR on the 5' RACE reads. Altogether 55,000 to 70,000 distinct CDR3 sequences are present, more than 4% being singletons, with the ten largest covering 4.9%. The sample consisted of whole blood. The receptor comes from an adult who was a healthcare worker with PCR-confirmed SARS-CoV-2 infection or an uninfected control (not recorded which).

The CDR3 is CASSLDGGSIGELFF. The CDR3 coding sequence is TGTGCCAGCAGTCTCGATGGCGGATCCATCGGGGAGCTGTTTTTT. The V gene is TRBV2, the J gene TRBJ2-2; D gene ambiguous. Germline V gene sequence: CDR1 SNHLY, CDR2 FYNNEI. CDR3 length: 15 residues. V gave up 5 bases and J gave up 7 bases, with 17 bases separating them.